The 9 T cell receptor beta chains reported below all come from one sample, sequenced in a study of human T cells and chemical hapten exposure. TCRdb reanalysed the RACE reads using MiXCR and keeps one entry per CDR3 protein. The data hold just over 80,000 distinct CDR3 sequences, with approximately 12% observed a single time. The sample's time point: patch test 1, 2 weeks after DPC sensitization. Stated treatment: therapeutic diphenylcyclopropenone sensitization with weekly scalp DPC. This specimen consisted of whole blood, obtained in connection with sensitization to the hapten diphenylcyclopropenone (DPC). These receptors were obtained from a woman aged 50 to 60 with alopecia areata. Some clones in this sample may be carry-over from other donors' samples.

This sequence joins TRBV18 and TRBJ2-2; D ambiguous. Per the germline V gene, CDR1 is KGHSH and CDR2 is LQKENI. The V end lost 2 bases, the J end lost 0 bases, and 10 bases lay between the germline ends. The CDR3 has 16 amino acids. CDR3 sequence (DNA): TGTGCCAGCTCACCAGCAGACCGTTCGAACACCGGGGAGCTGTTTTTT. It yields the protein CASSPADRSNTGELFF.

This rearrangement joins TRBV6-4 to TRBJ2-1; TRBD2 might be the D (5 bases). The CDR3 is 14 amino acids. Germline assignment: CDR1 MRHNA and CDR2 SNTAGT. Trimming cost V 10 bases and J 4 bases, with 17 bases left between them. The CDR3 DNA reads TGTGCCAATAAAAAGTTCGGCGGGTACAATGAGCAGTTCTTC. Its protein product is CANKKFGGYNEQFF.

The gene calls are TRBV7-2 and TRBJ1-5; 7 bases map to TRBD1. This CDR3 is 15 amino acids long. Per germline, CDR1 SGHTA and CDR2 FQGNSA. With V trimmed by 1 base and J by 4 bases, 4 bases remained unmatched. CDR3 bases: TGTGCCAGCAGCTTAGTGGGGACAGCAAATCAGCCCCAGCATTTT. It specifies CASSLVGTANQPQHF.

The genes are TRBV7-2 and TRBJ2-3, with 7 nucleotides matching TRBD1. The ends lost 5 bases at V and 3 bases at J; junction bases unmatched: 8. The germline V gene encodes CDR1 SGHTA and CDR2 FQGNSA. The CDR3 is made up of 15 amino acids. The CDR3 DNA follows: TGTGCCAGCAGCCCACAGGGGATCGCGACAGATACGCAGTATTTT. Its translation: CASSPQGIATDTQYF.

The chain is built from TRBV28 and TRBJ1-1; no reliable D call. Between the trimmed V and J ends, which lost 4 bases and 0 bases, there was a span of 6 bases. The germline gives CDR1 MDHEN, CDR2 SYDVKM. This CDR3 spans 13 amino acids. CDR3 nucleotides: TGTGCCAGCAGTTACAGAATGAACACTGAAGCTTTCTTT. This gives the protein CASSYRMNTEAFF.

A word on this clonotype: The junction differs from germline at one of its ends, possibly a read error. V is TRBV5-1 and J is TRBJ2-2; a weak D match, TRBD1 (6 bases). The CDR3 is made up of 15 amino acids. The germline CDR1 and CDR2 sequences are SGHRS and YFSETQ. In DNA form, the CDR3 reads TGCGCCAGCAGCTTCGGGTCGGCGGACCCAGGGGTGCTGTTTTTT. It is translated as CASSFGSADPGVLFF. Variable domain in full (rest from reference TRBV5-1 and TRBJ2-2): KAGVTQTPRYLIKTRGQQVTLSCSPISGHRSVSWYQQTPGQGLQFLFEYFSETQRNKGNFPGRFSGRQFSNSRSEMNVSTLELGDSALYLCASSFGSADPGVLFFGEGSRLTVL.

At least ten counts were recorded for this clonotype. The V and J genes are TRBV10-3 and TRBJ1-2; D call uncertain. Between the trimmed V and J ends, which lost 7 bases and 4 bases, there was a span of 22 bases. The V gene's germline CDR1 is ENHRY and CDR2 SYGVKD. The CDR3 consists of 16 residues. CDR3 bases: TGTGCCATCACCCCGATACTTCCCTCGCTCCTCTATGGCTACACCTTC. Translation gives CAITPILPSLLYGYTF.

The table lists this clonotype with many counts. The chain has TRBV10-3 and TRBJ2-4, with 8 bases aligning to TRBD1. V was clipped by 9 bases and J by 7 bases; unmatched bases: 2. This CDR3 region has 11 residues. Germline CDR1 is ENHRY and CDR2 is SYGVKD. The DNA for the CDR3 is TGTGCCATTGGACAGGGTAACATTCAGTACTTC. This translates into CAIGQGNIQYF.

This chain links TRBV30 with TRBJ2-1; possible D gene TRBD1, 5 bases. V was shortened by 3 bases and J by 8 bases, with 8 bases between the two germline ends. Germline CDR1 and CDR2: GTSNPN and SVGIG (reference sequence). CDR3 length equals 11 residues. The CDR3 DNA follows: TGTGCCTGGAGCTTAGGGGATGAGCAGTTCTTC. It encodes CAWSLGDEQFF.